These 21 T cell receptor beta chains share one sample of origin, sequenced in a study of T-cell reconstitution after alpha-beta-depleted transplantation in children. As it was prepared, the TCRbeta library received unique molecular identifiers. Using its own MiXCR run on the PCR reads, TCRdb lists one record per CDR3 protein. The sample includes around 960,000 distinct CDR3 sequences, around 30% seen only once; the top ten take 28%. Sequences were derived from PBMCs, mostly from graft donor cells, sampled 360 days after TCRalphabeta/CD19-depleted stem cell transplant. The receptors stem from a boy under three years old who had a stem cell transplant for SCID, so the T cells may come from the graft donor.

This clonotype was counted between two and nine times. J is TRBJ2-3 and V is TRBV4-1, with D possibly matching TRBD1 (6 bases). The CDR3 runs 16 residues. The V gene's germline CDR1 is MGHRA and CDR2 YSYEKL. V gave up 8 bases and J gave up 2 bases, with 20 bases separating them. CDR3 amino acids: CASGDPAGTFTDTQYF. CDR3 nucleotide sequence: TGCGCCAGCGGGGACCCTGCAGGGACATTCACAGATACGCAGTATTTT.

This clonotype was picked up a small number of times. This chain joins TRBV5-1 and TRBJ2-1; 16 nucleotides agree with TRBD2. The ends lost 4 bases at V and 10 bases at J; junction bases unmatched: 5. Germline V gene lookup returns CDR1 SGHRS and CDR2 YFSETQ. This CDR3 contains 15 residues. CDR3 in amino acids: CASSGTSGGALEQFF. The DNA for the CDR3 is TGCGCCAGCAGCGGGACTAGCGGGGGGGCCCTGGAGCAGTTCTTC.

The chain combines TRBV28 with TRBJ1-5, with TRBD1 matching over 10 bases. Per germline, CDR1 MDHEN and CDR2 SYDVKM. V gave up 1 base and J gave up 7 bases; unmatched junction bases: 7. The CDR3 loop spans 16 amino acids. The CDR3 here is CASSLSGTGERQPQHF. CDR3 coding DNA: TGTGCCAGCAGTTTATCCGGGACAGGGGAACGACAGCCCCAGCATTTT.

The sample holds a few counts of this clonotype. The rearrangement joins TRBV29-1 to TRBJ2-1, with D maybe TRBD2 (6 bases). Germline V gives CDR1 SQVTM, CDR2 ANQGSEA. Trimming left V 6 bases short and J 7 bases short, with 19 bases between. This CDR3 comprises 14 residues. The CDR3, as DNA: TGCAGCGTCTCTGGGGGGTCCCATGGTAATGAGCAGTTCTTC. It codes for CSVSGGSHGNEQFF.

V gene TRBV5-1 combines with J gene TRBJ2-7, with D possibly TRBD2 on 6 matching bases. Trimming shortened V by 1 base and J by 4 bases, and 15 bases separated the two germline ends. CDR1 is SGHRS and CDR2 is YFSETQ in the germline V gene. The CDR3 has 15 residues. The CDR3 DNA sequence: TGCGCCAGCAGCTTGTTCGGGGGAGCAGGTTACGAGCAGTACTTC. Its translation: CASSLFGGAGYEQYF.

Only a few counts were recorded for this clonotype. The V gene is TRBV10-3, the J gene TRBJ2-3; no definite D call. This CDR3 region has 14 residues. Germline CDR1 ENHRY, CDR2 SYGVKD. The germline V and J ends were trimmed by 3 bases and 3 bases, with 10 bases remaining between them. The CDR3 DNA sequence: TGTGCCATCAGTGAACTCACCTATACAGATACGCAGTATTTT. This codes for CAISELTYTDTQYF.

For the CDR3, the DNA is TGCGCCAGCAGCTTGGTGGTCATCACAGATACGCAGTATTTT. It encodes CASSLVVITDTQYF. The rearrangement joins TRBV5-1 to TRBJ2-3; D is unclear. The CDR3 sequence is 14 residues long. V dropped 0 bases and J dropped 2 bases, with 7 bases sitting between them. Germline CDR1 is SGHRS and CDR2 is YFSETQ.

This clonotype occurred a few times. CDR3: CASSHLGTQETQYF. The CDR3 DNA sequence: TGTGCCAGCAGCCATCTCGGGACCCAAGAGACCCAGTACTTC. The rearrangement joins TRBV3-1 to TRBJ2-5; either TRBD1 or TRBD2 may fit D (5 bases each). Germline V gives CDR1 LGHDT, CDR2 YNNKEL (reference sequence). V shed 3 bases and J shed 1 base, with 9 bases lying between them. The CDR3 is 14 residues long.

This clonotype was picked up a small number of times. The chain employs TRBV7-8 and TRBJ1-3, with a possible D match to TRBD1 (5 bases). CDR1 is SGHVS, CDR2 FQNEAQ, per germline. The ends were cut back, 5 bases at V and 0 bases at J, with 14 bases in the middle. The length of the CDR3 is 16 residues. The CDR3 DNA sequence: TGTGCCAGCAGCCGAACGGCAGGGACCTCTGGAAACACCATATATTTT. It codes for CASSRTAGTSGNTIYF.

CDR3 DNA: TGCGCCAGCAGCCCTCGTGAGGGGGCGGAAGCTTTCTTT. It yields the protein CASSPREGAEAFF. The rearrangement uses TRBV4-1 and TRBJ1-1, with 7 positions matching TRBD1. The CDR3 is 13 residues long. Germline V gene sequence: CDR1 MGHRA, CDR2 YSYEKL. With 4 bases clipped from V and 8 bases from J, the junction kept 7 bases outside the gene matches.

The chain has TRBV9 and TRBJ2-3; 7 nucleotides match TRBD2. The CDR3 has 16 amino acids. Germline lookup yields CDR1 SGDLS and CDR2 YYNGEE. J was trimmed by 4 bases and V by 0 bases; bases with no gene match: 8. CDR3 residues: CASSVATGGTSDTQYF. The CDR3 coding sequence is TGTGCCAGCAGCGTAGCTACCGGGGGGACCTCAGATACGCAGTATTTT.

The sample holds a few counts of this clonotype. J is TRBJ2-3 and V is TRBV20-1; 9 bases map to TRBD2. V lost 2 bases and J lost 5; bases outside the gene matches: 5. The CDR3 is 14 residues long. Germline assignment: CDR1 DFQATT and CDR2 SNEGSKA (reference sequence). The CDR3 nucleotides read TGCAGTGCTAGAAGCGGGGGGTTGATAGATACGCAGTATTTT. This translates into CSARSGGLIDTQYF.

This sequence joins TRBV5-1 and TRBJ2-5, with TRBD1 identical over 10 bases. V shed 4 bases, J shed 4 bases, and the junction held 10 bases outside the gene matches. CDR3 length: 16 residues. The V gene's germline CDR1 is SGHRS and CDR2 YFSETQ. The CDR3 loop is CASSPGDRGIGETQYF. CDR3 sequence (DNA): TGCGCCAGCAGCCCCGGGGACAGGGGTATTGGAGAGACCCAGTACTTC.

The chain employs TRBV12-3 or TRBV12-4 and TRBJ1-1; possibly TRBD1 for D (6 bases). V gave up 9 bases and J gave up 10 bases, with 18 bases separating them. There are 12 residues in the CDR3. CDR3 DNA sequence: TGTGCCAGGGTGGGGAGCCGGGACATAGCTTTCTTT. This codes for CARVGSRDIAFF.

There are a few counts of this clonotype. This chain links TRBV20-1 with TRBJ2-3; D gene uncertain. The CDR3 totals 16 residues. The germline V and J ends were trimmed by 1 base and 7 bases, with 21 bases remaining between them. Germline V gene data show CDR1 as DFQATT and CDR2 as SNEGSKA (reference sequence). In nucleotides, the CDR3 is TGCAGTGCTAGAGTAACCGGGCTCACGTTCTTTAATACGCAGTATTTT. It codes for CSARVTGLTFFNTQYF.

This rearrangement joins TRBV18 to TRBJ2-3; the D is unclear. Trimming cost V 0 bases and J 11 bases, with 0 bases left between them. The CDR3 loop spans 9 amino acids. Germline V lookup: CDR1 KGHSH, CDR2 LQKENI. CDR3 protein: CASSPPQYF. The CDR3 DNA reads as TGTGCCAGCTCACCACCGCAGTATTTT.

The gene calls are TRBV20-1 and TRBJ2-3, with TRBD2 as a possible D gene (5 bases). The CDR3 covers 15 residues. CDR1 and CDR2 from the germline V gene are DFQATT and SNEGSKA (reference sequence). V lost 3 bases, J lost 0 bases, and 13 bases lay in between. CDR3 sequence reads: CSASWVASSTDTQYF. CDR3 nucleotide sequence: TGCAGTGCTAGCTGGGTAGCGTCTAGCACAGATACGCAGTATTTT.

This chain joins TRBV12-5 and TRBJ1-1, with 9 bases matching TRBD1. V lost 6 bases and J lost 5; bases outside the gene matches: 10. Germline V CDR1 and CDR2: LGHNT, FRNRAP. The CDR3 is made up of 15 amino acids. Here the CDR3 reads CASGRGTGRGTEAFF. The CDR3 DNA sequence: TGTGCTAGTGGACGAGGGACAGGGCGGGGGACTGAAGCTTTCTTT.

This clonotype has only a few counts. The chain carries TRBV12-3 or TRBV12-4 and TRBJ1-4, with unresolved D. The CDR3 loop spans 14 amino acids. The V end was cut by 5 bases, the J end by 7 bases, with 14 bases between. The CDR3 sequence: CASSQSGWVEKLFF. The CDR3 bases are TGTGCCAGCAGTCAAAGTGGTTGGGTTGAAAAACTGTTTTTT.

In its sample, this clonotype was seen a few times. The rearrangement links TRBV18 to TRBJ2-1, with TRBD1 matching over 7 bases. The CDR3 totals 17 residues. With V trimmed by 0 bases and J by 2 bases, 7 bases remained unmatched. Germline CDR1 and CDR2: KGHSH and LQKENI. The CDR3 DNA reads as TGTGCCAGCTCACCACCGGGACGGGACAGAGCCTACAATGAGCAGTTCTTC. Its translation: CASSPPGRDRAYNEQFF.

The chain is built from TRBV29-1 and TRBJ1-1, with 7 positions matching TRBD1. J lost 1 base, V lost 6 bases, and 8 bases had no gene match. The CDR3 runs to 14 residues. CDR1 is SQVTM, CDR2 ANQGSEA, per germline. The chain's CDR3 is CSVRRQGGNTEAFF. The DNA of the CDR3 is TGCAGCGTGAGAAGACAGGGAGGGAACACTGAAGCTTTCTTT.